This entry is about one T cell receptor (beta chain). Pooling of second doses given at about 4 or about 12 weeks was done. Trimming shortened V by 0 bases and J by 2 bases, and 10 bases separated the two germline ends. This CDR3 is built from 15 residues. From germline, CDR1 is LGHNA and CDR2 YSLEER. The data were taken from a study of T cell responses to AZD1222 COVID-19 vaccine. TCRdb's copy holds only in-frame clones and misses some; the assay was immunoSEQ multiplex PCR. The data contain approximately 110,000 clones, 88% of them singletons. This TCR was recovered from an adult who received the AZD1222 COVID-19 vaccine. The sequences come from peripheral blood, collected 28 days after the second AZD1222 dose. This chain connects TRBV4-3 to TRBJ1-2; unclear D gene. The CDR3, as DNA: TGCGCCAGCAGCCAAGATTTCGCGGAAAACTATGGCTACACCTTC. This translates into CASSQDFAENYGYTF.